This passage covers 21 T cell receptor beta chains from one sample sequenced in a study of T cell responses to AZD1222 COVID-19 vaccine. Clones were sequenced by immunoSEQ multiplex PCR, and TCRdb holds only the in-frame ones, with some missing. The sample lists 45,000 to 60,000 clones, about 86% seen once, with 16% in the top ten. The sequenced sample was peripheral blood, obtained on day 0 of AZD1222 vaccination. These receptors came from an adult in good health.

The chain couples TRBV28 to TRBJ2-7; D perhaps matches TRBD1 (5 bases). Germline CDR1 is MDHEN and CDR2 is SYDVKM. This CDR3 is 14 amino acids long. V lost 6 bases, J lost 0 bases, and 12 bases lay in between. Written as DNA, the CDR3 is TGTGCCAGCAGGGCCACAGGTCTCTCCTACGAGCAGTACTTC. It codes for CASRATGLSYEQYF.

J is TRBJ2-3 and V is TRBV28; TRBD2 is a possible D gene (6 bases). The CDR3 has 16 amino acids. Germline CDR1 reads MDHEN; CDR2 reads SYDVKM. V shed 2 bases and J shed 3 bases, with 15 bases lying between them. The CDR3 is CASSLLSLAPTDTQYF. CDR3 coding DNA: TGTGCCAGCAGTTTACTTTCGCTAGCGCCTACAGATACGCAGTATTTT.

The chain uses TRBV7-6 and TRBJ2-5; D is ambiguous. This CDR3 has 13 residues. CDR1 is SGHVS, CDR2 FNYEAQ, per germline. V was clipped by 1 base and J by 2 bases, with 5 bases between them. The CDR3 DNA sequence: TGTGCCAGCAGCTTAGGCAGGCAAGAGACCCAGTACTTC. This codes for CASSLGRQETQYF.

The chain has TRBV4-3 and TRBJ2-5; 11 bases agree with TRBD2. The germline V gene has CDR1 LGHNA and CDR2 YSLEER. V shed 0 bases and J 3 bases; nucleotides not matched to a gene: 6. The CDR3 consists of 17 residues. The CDR3 is CASSQETRLAGKETQYF. The DNA for the CDR3 is TGCGCCAGCAGCCAAGAAACGCGACTAGCGGGAAAAGAGACCCAGTACTTC.

The J gene is TRBJ1-1, the V gene TRBV5-8; D is unresolved. CDR1 and CDR2 from the germline V gene are SGHTS and YDEGEE. The V and J ends lost 4 bases and 3 bases respectively, with 19 bases between them. There are 16 residues in the CDR3. CDR3 loop: CASSMLKAYGDTEAFF. The CDR3 coding sequence is TGTGCCAGCAGCATGCTTAAAGCTTACGGGGACACTGAAGCTTTCTTT.

The chain recombines TRBV2 with TRBJ2-5; D is ambiguous. V dropped 5 bases and J dropped 4 bases, with 5 bases sitting between them. Germline lookup yields CDR1 SNHLY and CDR2 FYNNEI. The CDR3 runs 11 residues. For the CDR3, the DNA is TGTGCCAGCAGTATGACAGAGACCCAGTACTTC. Its protein is CASSMTETQYF. Full variable domain (rest looked up from reference TRBV2 and TRBJ2-5): EPEVTQTPSHQVTQMGQEVILRCVPISNHLYFYWYRQILGQKVEFLVSFYNNEISEKSEIFDDQFSVERPDGSNFTLKIRSTKLEDSAMYFCASSMTETQYFGPGTRLLVL.

The CDR3 DNA is TGTGCCAGCAGCTTAGGTACAGGGTTGAGCGAGCAGTACTTC. Encoded protein: CASSLGTGLSEQYF. The chain combines TRBV11-3 with TRBJ2-7; a possible D gene is TRBD1 (6 bases). This CDR3 region has 14 residues. Per the germline V gene, CDR1 is SGHNT and CDR2 is YENEEA. Deletions cut 1 base from V and 6 bases from J, with 13 bases between.

The chain has TRBV7-2 and TRBJ2-1; 9 bases are shared with TRBD2. The CDR3 has 15 residues. The germline CDR1 and CDR2 sequences are SGHTA and FQGNSA. With V trimmed by 1 base and J by 7 bases, 5 bases remained unmatched. The CDR3 sequence: CASSLVSGSSNEQFF. CDR3 nucleotides: TGTGCCAGCAGCTTAGTTAGCGGGAGTAGTAATGAGCAGTTCTTC.

This sequence joins TRBV7-2 and TRBJ2-7; 9 bases are shared with TRBD1. Germline V gene data show CDR1 as SGHTA and CDR2 as FQGNSA. V gave up 1 base and J gave up 3 bases; unmatched junction bases: 4. The CDR3 spans 15 residues. In nucleotides, the CDR3 is TGTGCCAGCAGCTTAGGCGGGACAGGGAGCTACGAGCAGTACTTC. Encoded protein: CASSLGGTGSYEQYF.

CDR3 loop: CAWSRDRGLGGYTF. The CDR3 nucleotides read TGTGCCTGGAGCCGGGACAGGGGGCTAGGTGGCTACACCTTC. This chain links TRBV30 with TRBJ1-2, with 12 bases that match TRBD1. V shed 3 bases and J 7 bases; nucleotides not matched to a gene: 6. The CDR3 consists of 14 residues. Germline assignment: CDR1 GTSNPN and CDR2 SVGIG (reference sequence).

The chain uses TRBV4-3 and TRBJ2-5, with D perhaps being TRBD1 or TRBD2 (5 bases each). Trimming pared 1 base from V and 4 bases from J, leaving 13 bases between. Germline CDR1 is LGHNA and CDR2 is YSLEER. There are 15 residues in the CDR3. The CDR3 nucleotides are TGCGCCAGCAGCCAAGGTCAGAGGGGCTCAGAGACCCAGTACTTC. This gives the protein CASSQGQRGSETQYF.

The V and J genes are TRBV2 and TRBJ2-3, with D possibly being TRBD2 (7 bases). The germline CDR1 and CDR2 sequences are SNHLY and FYNNEI. V lost 8 bases to trimming and J lost 1 base, with 19 bases between them. This CDR3 has 16 residues. The CDR3 here is CASHEGGLAGTDTQYF. CDR3 nucleotide sequence: TGTGCCAGCCACGAGGGGGGGCTTGCGGGCACAGATACGCAGTATTTT.

V is TRBV5-1 and J is TRBJ1-6; D is undetermined. The CDR3 consists of 18 residues. Germline CDR1 SGHRS, CDR2 YFSETQ. V was trimmed by 4 bases and J by 7 bases, leaving 24 bases between them. The CDR3 DNA follows: TGCGCCAGCAGCCCGAGATCGGGGAATGGAGTGGGAAATTCACCCCTCCACTTT. Protein product: CASSPRSGNGVGNSPLHF.

The J gene is TRBJ1-5, the V gene TRBV19, with TRBD1 as a possible D gene (6 bases). Germline V gene sequence: CDR1 LNHDA, CDR2 SQIVND (reference sequence). The CDR3 covers 13 residues. Trimming pared 6 bases from V and 5 bases from J, leaving 11 bases between. The CDR3 DNA follows: TGTGCCAGTAGACAGGGTTACGATCAGCCCCAGCATTTT. Its translation: CASRQGYDQPQHF.

The V gene is TRBV28, the J gene TRBJ1-1; a weak D match, TRBD1 (6 bases). V was pared by 4 bases and J by 11 bases, with 14 bases between. The CDR3 is 12 amino acids. Germline CDR1 and CDR2: MDHEN and SYDVKM. This chain's CDR3 is CASSSLQGTAFF. The CDR3 region has the DNA TGTGCCAGCAGTTCGCTACAGGGAACGGCTTTCTTT.

The V and J genes are TRBV7-9 and TRBJ2-1, with 8 bases matching TRBD2. The CDR3 spans 13 residues. Losses at the gene ends were 5 bases for V and 10 bases for J; bases not matched to a gene: 7. Per the germline V gene, CDR1 is SEHNR and CDR2 is FQNEAQ (reference sequence). The CDR3 DNA follows: TGTGCCAGCAGCCCAGGCCGACTAGCGGAGCAGTTCTTC. Protein: CASSPGRLAEQFF.

This rearrangement joins TRBV7-2 to TRBJ1-1; 7 bases line up with TRBD1. The CDR3 is made up of 14 amino acids. CDR1 SGHTA and CDR2 FQGNSA come from the germline V gene. Unmatched junction bases numbered 4, after V lost 4 bases and J lost 2 bases. The CDR3 DNA sequence: TGTGCCAGCAGCTCGGGGACAGTAAACACTGAAGCTTTCTTT. It translates to CASSSGTVNTEAFF.

The rearrangement joins TRBV20-1 to TRBJ2-1; 7 bases line up with TRBD1. Germline CDR1 and CDR2: DFQATT and SNEGSKA (reference sequence). V dropped 5 bases and J dropped 12; count of bases not matched to a gene: 7. The length of the CDR3 is 11 residues. The CDR3 reads CSALQGQVQFF. The CDR3 nucleotides read TGCAGTGCTTTACAGGGGCAGGTGCAGTTCTTC.

With respect to this clone: Other nucleotide sequences from this sample produce the same CDR3. The chain has TRBV28 and TRBJ1-1; unclear D gene. This CDR3 region has 12 residues. Germline V CDR1 and CDR2: MDHEN, SYDVKM. V shed 5 bases and J shed 0 bases, with 4 bases lying between them. In DNA form, the CDR3 reads TGTGCCAGCAGTGAAATGAACACTGAAGCTTTCTTT. This sequence encodes CASSEMNTEAFF.

The rearrangement links TRBV4-3 to TRBJ2-1; D is ambiguous. Per germline, CDR1 LGHNA and CDR2 YSLEER. The CDR3 is made up of 15 amino acids. The V end lost 0 bases, the J end lost 2 bases, and 8 bases lay between the germline ends. CDR3 nucleotide sequence: TGCGCCAGCAGCCAAGATCGAACAGCCTACAATGAGCAGTTCTTC. Translated, it gives CASSQDRTAYNEQFF.

The V and J genes are TRBV11-2 and TRBJ1-2; perhaps TRBD1 as D (6 bases). Germline loops: CDR1 SGHAT, CDR2 FQNNGV. V was trimmed by 3 bases and J by 6 bases, leaving 11 bases between them. The length of the CDR3 is 13 residues. The CDR3 sequence is CASSLQGIDGYTF. The CDR3 coding sequence is TGTGCCAGCAGCTTGCAGGGGATCGATGGCTACACCTTC.